Below, 14 T cell receptor beta chains from the same sample are listed, as sequenced in a study of T cells in women clearing cervical HPV infection. The method was immunoSEQ multiplex PCR; TCRdb's version includes in-frame clones alone and lacks a portion of them. Recorded for this sample: about 26,000 clones. Sequencing was carried out using blood buffy coat. Every receptor here comes from a woman aged 18 to 69 with a cervical HPV16 infection that either progressed to CIN3+ or cleared (not recorded which).

Comments on this clone: The read comes to an end 3 residues before the CDR3 does, leaving the germline J gene to fill in the end. The chain has TRBV11-3 and TRBJ1-1; 9 positions match TRBD1. CDR3 size: 15 residues. Per the germline V gene, CDR1 is SGHNT and CDR2 is YENEEA. Trimming took 4 bases from V and 3 from J; bases not matched to a gene: 6. Incomplete CDR3 DNA: TGTGCCAGCAGCTACACAGGGGGCGCGCACACTGAA. Its protein is CASSYTGGAHTE. Given in full, the CDR3 is CASSYTGGAHTEAFF. Looking up the rest from reference TRBV11-3 and TRBJ1-1 gives the full variable domain: EAGVVQSPRYKIIEKKQPVAFWCNPISGHNTLYWYLQNLGQGPELLIRYENEEAVDDSQLPKDRFSAERLKGVDSTLKIQPAELGDSAVYLCASSYTGGAHTEAFFGQGTRLTVV.

As to this clone: The read stops 3 residues short of the end of the CDR3; the missing end is completed from the germline J gene. The V and J genes are TRBV20-1 and TRBJ1-2, with 9 bases fitting TRBD1. The germline V gene encodes CDR1 DFQATT and CDR2 SNEGSKA (reference sequence). This CDR3 comprises 13 residues. Trimming cost V 6 bases and J 7 bases; bases outside gene matches: 9. The CDR3 reads CSAPYRGPVGYTF. The CDR3 bases that were read are TGCAGTGCACCATACAGGGGGCCAGTTGGC.

Turning to this clone: The read ends 3 residues shy of where the CDR3 ends; the end is completed using the germline J gene. This chain joins TRBV29-1 and TRBJ2-7; weak D call: TRBD1 (5 bases). Trimming removed 7 bases at V and 4 bases at J, with 20 bases between. Germline values: CDR1 SQVTM, CDR2 ANQGSEA. This CDR3 has 14 amino acids. Here the CDR3 reads CSALGYRTRYEQYF. CDR3 DNA (partial): TGCAGCGCCCTCGGATACAGGACGAGGTACGAG.

Turning to this clone: The read comes to an end 3 residues before the CDR3 does, leaving the germline J gene to fill in the end. The chain uses TRBV20-1 and TRBJ2-1, with D perhaps matching TRBD1 (6 bases). Germline values: CDR1 DFQATT, CDR2 SNEGSKA (reference sequence). Trimming stripped 6 bases from V and 0 bases from J, with 12 bases between. There are 14 residues in the CDR3. The sequenced part of the CDR3 DNA is TGCAGTGCCACCGGGACAACCTCCTACAATGAG. It codes for CSATGTTSYNE. The complete CDR3 reads CSATGTTSYNEQFF.

Of note for this clone: The read halts 3 residues ahead of the CDR3 end, with the missing end drawn from the germline J gene. V is TRBV30 and J is TRBJ1-1; 8 bases align to TRBD1. The CDR3 covers 12 residues. Trimming at V came to 8 bases and at J to 5 bases, leaving 7 bases not matched to a gene. Germline V gene data show CDR1 as GTSNPN and CDR2 as SVGIG (reference sequence). CDR3 loop: CATSGGRTEAFF. Incomplete CDR3 DNA: TGTGCCACCTCAGGGGGCAGGACTGAA.

The CDR3 DNA, read in part, is TGTGCCAGCAGCCCCCTCCGGGACAGGGTACATTCACCC. Amino acid sequence: CASSPLRDRVHSP. In full, the CDR3 reads CASSPLRDRVHSPLHF. J is TRBJ1-6 and V is TRBV6-2 or TRBV6-3; TRBD1 matches 9 bases. Sequencing ends 3 residues short of the CDR3 end; the germline J gene provides the rest. CDR1 is MNHEY, CDR2 SVGEGT, per germline. After removal of 6 bases from V and 8 bases from J, the junction contained 11 bases not matched to a gene. CDR3 length: 16 amino acids.

As concerns this clone: The read terminates 3 residues before the CDR3 end, so the remaining end is supplied by the germline J gene. The chain joins TRBV2 to TRBJ2-1, with a possible D match to TRBD1 (5 bases). V was cut by 10 bases and J by 6 bases, with 16 bases left in between. CDR3 length: 13 residues. The V gene's germline CDR1 is SNHLY and CDR2 FYNNEI. The sequenced part of the CDR3 DNA is TGTGCCACCCTCCTAGGGGTGCTCAATGAG. This sequence encodes CATLLGVLNE. The complete CDR3 protein is CATLLGVLNEQFF.

Worth noting for this clone: The sequenced fragment ends 3 residues before the CDR3 boundary, so the rest is inferred from the germline J gene. The chain recombines TRBV5-6 with TRBJ2-2; the D gene is possibly TRBD1 (6 bases). The V gene's germline CDR1 is SGHDT and CDR2 YYEEEE. The CDR3 is 14 residues long. The V and J ends lost 4 bases and 1 base respectively, with 8 bases between them. CDR3 protein: CASSPGQNTGELFF. The covered CDR3 bases are TGTGCCAGCAGCCCGGGACAGAACACCGGGGAG.

Concerning this clone itself: The sequenced fragment ends 3 residues before the CDR3 boundary, so the rest is inferred from the germline J gene. At the DNA level, this CDR3 is encoded by other sequences in the same sample as well. The chain combines TRBV13 with TRBJ2-1, with 7 bases lining up with TRBD1. V gave up 5 bases and J gave up 9 bases; unmatched junction bases: 4. There are 12 residues in the CDR3. Germline V gives CDR1 PRHDT, CDR2 FYEKMQ (reference sequence). The CDR3 reads CASSTRTGEQFF. The CDR3 DNA, read in part, is TGTGCCAGCAGCACTCGGACAGGTGAG.

For this clone: The read comes to an end 3 residues before the CDR3 does, leaving the germline J gene to fill in the end. The rearrangement links TRBV5-1 to TRBJ2-5; 8 bases are a match to TRBD2. V shed 0 bases, J shed 5 bases, and the junction held 12 bases outside the gene matches. The CDR3 contains 17 residues. Germline loops: CDR1 SGHRS, CDR2 YFSETQ. The sequenced part of the CDR3 DNA is TGCGCCAGCAGCTTGGTGACGGGGGGGAGTCGAGGGGAGACC. Amino acid sequence: CASSLVTGGSRGET. The CDR3 as a whole reads CASSLVTGGSRGETQYF. Full variable domain (remainder filled in from reference TRBV5-1 and TRBJ2-5): KAGVTQTPRYLIKTRGQQVTLSCSPISGHRSVSWYQQTPGQGLQFLFEYFSETQRNKGNFPGRFSGRQFSNSRSEMNVSTLELGDSALYLCASSLVTGGSRGETQYFGPGTRLLVL.

This CDR3 is CAISGGGAYNEQFF. CDR3 bases read: TGTGCCATCAGCGGCGGGGGGGCCTACAATGAG. The chain uses TRBV10-3 and TRBJ2-1, with 9 bases lining up with TRBD2. The sequenced fragment ends 3 residues before the CDR3 boundary, so the rest is inferred from the germline J gene. The CDR3 is 14 amino acids. Trimming cost V 6 bases and J 2 bases; bases outside gene matches: 2. Looked up from germline, CDR1 is ENHRY and CDR2 is SYGVKD.

In regard to this clone: From the germline J gene comes the end of the CDR3, since the read stops 3 residues before it. The chain has TRBV5-1 and TRBJ2-2, with 14 bases identical to TRBD2. The V gene end was trimmed by 4 bases and the J gene end by 0 bases; junction bases not matched to a gene: 11. Germline CDR1 and CDR2: SGHRS and YFSETQ. This CDR3 comprises 20 residues. The CDR3 protein is CASSKVGGLAGEPNTGELFF. The part of the CDR3 DNA that was read is TGCGCCAGCAGCAAAGTTGGGGGACTAGCGGGGGAGCCGAACACCGGGGAG.

Details on this clone: The read ends 3 residues early relative to the CDR3; the germline J gene fills the gap. The chain carries TRBV20-1 and TRBJ2-7, with a tentative D call TRBD1 (5 bases). The CDR3 extends over 12 amino acids. V lost 3 bases to trimming and J lost 3 bases, with 9 bases between them. Germline CDR1 DFQATT, CDR2 SNEGSKA (reference sequence). CDR3 sequence: CSASDRGYEQYF. The sequenced part of the CDR3 DNA is TGCAGTGCTAGTGATAGGGGCTACGAG.

Details on this clone: The read falls 3 residues short of the CDR3 end, and the missing part is taken from the germline J gene. V and J are TRBV18 and TRBJ2-3, with 8 bases matching TRBD1. The CDR3 is 15 residues long. CDR1 and CDR2 (germline): KGHSH, LQKENI. The part of the CDR3 DNA that was read is TGTGCCAGCTCATTTCAGGGGGCTCGCAATCAGCCG. Its protein is CASSFQGARNQP. The whole CDR3 protein reads CASSFQGARNQPQYF. Complete variable domain (other parts from reference TRBV18 and TRBJ2-3): NAGVMQNPRHLVRRRGQEARLRCSPMKGHSHVYWYRQLPEEGLKFMVYLQKENIIDESGMPKERFSAEFPKEGPSILRIQQVVRGDSAAYFCASSFQGARNQPQYFGPGTRLTVL.